Sequencing of this T cell receptor (beta chain) was carried out in a study of blood T cells in healthy people across ages (dated by TCRdb to the mid-2010s). With regard to the full study: In model experiments, roughly one uniquely barcoded TCR beta cDNA molecule per two T cells was captured by template switching. Age-related changes in TCR beta repertoire diversity were measured in the study by deep sequencing normalized with unique cDNA molecular identifiers. The donors were split into four age groups: young (average 16 years), middle-aged (roughly 39), aged (62) and long-lived (roughly 77). Using the same blood draw, the study looked at two additional independent replicas of 1 million unique cDNA reads for two donors, one aged 18 to 30 and the other aged 80 or older. To avoid experimental bias, donors of different ages were distributed randomly across sequencing lanes. The paper's findings and limits, for the study overall: Conclusive comparison of naive and antigen-experienced compartments was prevented by the profiling of bulk unsorted PBMCs. As age increased, observed TCR beta diversity per million T cells dropped in a roughly linear way, and a significant reduction was already evident by age approximately 40. Estimates of total diversity based on one million sequenced T cells were regarded as lower bounds and as underestimates. The long-lived group showed more naive CD4+ T cells, fewer expanded clones and increased TCR diversity than the aged group, suggesting age selection. There was a strong correlation between observed TCR beta diversity and the percentage of naive T cells measured by flow cytometry. The CMV infection status of donors was not known, potentially confounding age-related changes in expanded clonotypes.

The protocol used for the library was 5' RACE. Data came from an Illumina HiSeq 2500. A second PCR of 7 to 11 cycles was performed with a sample-barcoded 5' primer and a J-beta primer mix. A template-switch 5' adaptor carrying 12 random nucleotides introduced a unique molecular identifier onto each TCR beta cDNA molecule. Each sample yielded at least 3 million CDR3-containing paired-end reads. First-strand cDNA was synthesized from all RNA with the Mint cDNA synthesis kit, primed by a TRBC-specific oligonucleotide. Following uracil-DNA glycosylase treatment, a first 18-cycle PCR with universal primers M1SS and BC2_uni_R was performed on all cDNA. The paper's processing steps were these. For normalization, 1 million high-quality reads were randomly selected from each sample, with every read carrying a distinct molecular identifier. Instead of being binned into consensus sequences, reads with shared molecular identifiers were discarded. MiTCR, run with a Q25 quality threshold and the strictest error-elimination algorithm, handled CDR3 identification, clonotype clustering and error correction. A nonparametric unseen species model using Euler transformation provided a lower-bound estimate of total TCR beta diversity. The public sequencing data were trimmed at Q25 with fastp and processed into clonotypes with MiXCR by TCRdb, which kept only in-frame beta chains. Rows with a matching CDR3 protein are joined into one entry that keeps the most common DNA and genes. What appears here as the V and J calls and clone size reflects TCRdb's work, not the paper's. This sample holds roughly 680,000 distinct CDR3 sequences; around 52% were observed only once. Clones ranked in the top ten supply about 13% of the sample.

Systemically healthy Caucasian individuals from Russia, about 38 in total and aged roughly 6 to 95 years, were included as donors. Each donor gave approximately 9.4 milliliters of peripheral blood, drawn into EDTA-treated Vacutainer tubes. PBMCs were isolated by Ficoll-Paque density-gradient centrifugation, with at least 6.5 million obtained per sample. Total RNA, at least 6 micrograms per sample, was extracted from PBMCs with Trizol reagent. For every donor, an aliquot of PBMCs went through flow cytometry to measure the percentages of naive CD45RAhigh/CD27high T cells. Cut back by 3 bases and 4 bases, the V and J ends lie 16 bases apart. According to the germline V gene, CDR1 reads SGDLS and CDR2 reads YYNGEE. The CDR3 spans 16 residues, from the cysteine through the phenylalanine. The retained sequence is limited to the CDR3, 48 bases, with the frame set at the first base. This clonotype was detected a few times. What antigen it recognizes has not been identified. Per-base qualities were not stored, and no clone one base away is much larger.

The chain uses TRBV9 and TRBJ2-2, with a tentative D gene TRBD2 over 6 matching bases. Source material: blood. This receptor was taken from a woman of 80 years or more in good health. The nucleotide sequence is TGTGCCAGCAGCGCTGACCCCGGGAGCGGCACCGGGGAGCTGTTTTTT. Translated, this gives CASSADPGSGTGELFF.